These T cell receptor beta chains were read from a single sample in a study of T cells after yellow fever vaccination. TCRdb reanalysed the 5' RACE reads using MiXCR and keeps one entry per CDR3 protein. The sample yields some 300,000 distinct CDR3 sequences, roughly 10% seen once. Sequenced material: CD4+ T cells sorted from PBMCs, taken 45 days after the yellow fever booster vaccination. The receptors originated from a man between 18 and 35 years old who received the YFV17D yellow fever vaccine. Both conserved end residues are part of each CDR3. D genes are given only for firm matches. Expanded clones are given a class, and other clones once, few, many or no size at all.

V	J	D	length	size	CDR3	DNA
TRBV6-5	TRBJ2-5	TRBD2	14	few	CASSYSYGTSREYF	TGTGCCAGCAGTTACTCCTATGGGACTAGCAGGGAGTACTTC
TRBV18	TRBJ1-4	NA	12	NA	CASSTDDGTSFF	TGTGCCAGCTCAACTGACGACGGGACAAGTTTTTTT
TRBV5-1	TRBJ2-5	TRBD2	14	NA	CASSLDASGGPGYF	TGCGCCAGCAGCTTGGATGCTAGCGGGGGTCCTGGGTACTTC
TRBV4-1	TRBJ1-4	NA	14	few	CASRSGLFNEKLFF	TGCGCCAGCAGGTCGGGACTTTTTAATGAAAAACTGTTTTTT
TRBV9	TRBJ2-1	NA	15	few	CASSGEGGRYNEQFF	TGTGCCAGCAGCGGGGAGGGGGGAAGGTACAATGAGCAGTTCTTC
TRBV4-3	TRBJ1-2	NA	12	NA	CASSLQGEGYTF	TGCGCCAGCAGCTTACAGGGCGAAGGCTACACCTTC
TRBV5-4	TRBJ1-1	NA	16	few	CASSAGRGALNTEAFF	TGTGCCAGCAGCGCGGGCCGTGGGGCGCTGAACACTGAAGCTTTCTTT
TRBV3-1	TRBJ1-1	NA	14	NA	CASNRGTLNTEAFF	TGTGCCAGCAACCGGGGGACCTTGAACACTGAAGCTTTCTTT
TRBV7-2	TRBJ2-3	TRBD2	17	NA	CASSLRTSGVSPGTQYF	TGTGCCAGCAGCTTAAGGACTAGCGGGGTCTCCCCGGGTACGCAGTATTTT
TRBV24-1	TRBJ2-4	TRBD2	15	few	CATSDSGASGDIQYF	TGTGCCACCAGTGATTCGGGGGCTAGCGGGGACATTCAGTACTTC
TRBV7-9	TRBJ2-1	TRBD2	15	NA	CASSSVTSGINEQFF	TGTGCCAGCAGCTCGGTGACTAGCGGTATCAATGAGCAGTTCTTC
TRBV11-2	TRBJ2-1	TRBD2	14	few	CAGGGGNSYNEQFF	TGTGCCGGAGGCGGGGGGAACTCCTACAATGAGCAGTTCTTC
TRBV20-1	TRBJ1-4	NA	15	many	CSARPARTSGEKLFF	TGCAGTGCTAGACCGGCGCGCACGTCCGGTGAAAAACTGTTTTTT
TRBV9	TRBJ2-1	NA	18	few	CASSVEITGLDVRGEQFF	TGTGCCAGCAGCGTAGAGATCACGGGGCTAGATGTGAGGGGGGAGCAGTTCTTC
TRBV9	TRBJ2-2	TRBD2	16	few	CASSGGGNANTGELFF	TGTGCCAGCAGCGGGGGGGGAAACGCGAACACCGGGGAGCTGTTTTTT
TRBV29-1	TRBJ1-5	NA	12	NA	CSAGGSHEPQHF	TGCAGCGCCGGGGGGAGCCACGAGCCCCAGCATTTT
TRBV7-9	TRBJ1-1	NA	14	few	CASSLRDSNTEAFF	TGTGCCAGCAGCTTGAGAGATTCGAACACTGAAGCTTTCTTT
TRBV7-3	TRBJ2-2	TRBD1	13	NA	CASTLTGSGELFF	TGTGCCAGCACCCTGACAGGGAGCGGGGAGCTGTTTTTT
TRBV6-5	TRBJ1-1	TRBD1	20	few	CASSTGTGQGAIYWNTEAFF	TGTGCCAGCAGCACTGGGACTGGACAGGGGGCGATCTATTGGAACACTGAAGCTTTCTTT
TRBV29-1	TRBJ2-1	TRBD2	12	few	CSALAGYNEQFF	TGCAGCGCCCTAGCGGGGTACAATGAGCAGTTCTTC
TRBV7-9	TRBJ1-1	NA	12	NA	CASSLARDEAFF	TGTGCCAGCAGCTTAGCCAGGGATGAAGCTTTCTTT
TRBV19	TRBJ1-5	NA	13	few	CASKDLTGEPQHF	TGTGCCAGTAAAGACCTTACCGGGGAGCCCCAGCATTTT
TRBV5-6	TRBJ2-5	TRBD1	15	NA	CASSPGGQGEETQYF	TGTGCCAGCAGCCCGGGGGGACAGGGAGAAGAGACCCAGTACTTC
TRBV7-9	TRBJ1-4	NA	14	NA	CASSLVGGWEKLFF	TGTGCCAGCAGCTTAGTTGGGGGCTGGGAAAAACTGTTTTTT
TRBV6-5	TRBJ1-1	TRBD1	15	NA	CASSYWTGLGTEAFF	TGTGCCAGCAGTTACTGGACAGGCCTGGGGACTGAAGCTTTCTTT
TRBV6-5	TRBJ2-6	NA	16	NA	CASSYSRDAGANVLTF	TGTGCCAGCAGTTACTCAAGGGACGCCGGGGCCAACGTCCTGACTTTC
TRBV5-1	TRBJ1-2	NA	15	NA	CASSLTHKGDYGYTF	TGCGCCAGCAGCTTGACGCATAAAGGGGACTATGGCTACACCTTC
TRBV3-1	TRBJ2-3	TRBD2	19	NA	CASSQDPPQPAGVTDTQYF	TGTGCCAGCAGCCAAGATCCTCCTCAACCAGCGGGGGTTACAGATACGCAGTATTTT
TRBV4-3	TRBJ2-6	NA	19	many	CASSQAWAIPSSGANVLTF	TGCGCCAGCAGCCAAGCCTGGGCGATCCCGAGCTCTGGGGCCAACGTCCTGACTTTC
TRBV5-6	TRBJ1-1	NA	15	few	CASSSRREGETEAFF	TGTGCCAGCAGTTCACGACGGGAGGGGGAGACTGAAGCTTTCTTT
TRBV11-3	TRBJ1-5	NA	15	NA	CASSLVGVEDQPQHF	TGTGCCAGCAGCTTAGTGGGGGTGGAGGATCAGCCCCAGCATTTT
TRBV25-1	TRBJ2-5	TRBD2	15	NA	CASSSGTSLGETQYF	TGTGCCAGCAGCTCCGGGACTAGCCTGGGAGAGACCCAGTACTTC
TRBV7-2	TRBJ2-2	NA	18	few	CASSLFSVLGEYTGELFF	TGTGCCAGCAGCTTATTCAGCGTTCTTGGGGAATACACCGGGGAGCTGTTTTTT
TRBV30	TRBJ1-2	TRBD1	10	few	CASWTGGYTF	TGTGCCTCATGGACAGGGGGCTACACCTTC
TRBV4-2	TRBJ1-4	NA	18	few	CASSQDSVRDPAGHGLFF	TGTGCCAGCAGCCAAGATAGTGTCCGGGACCCCGCCGGCCACGGGCTGTTTTTT
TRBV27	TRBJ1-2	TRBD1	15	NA	CASSSSGGLSYGYTF	TGCGCCAGCAGTTCCTCAGGGGGCTTGTCCTATGGCTACACCTTC
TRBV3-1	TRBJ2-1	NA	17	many	CASSQGGGGGSYNEQFF	TGTGCCAGCAGCCAAGGGGGAGGGGGCGGCTCCTACAATGAGCAGTTCTTC
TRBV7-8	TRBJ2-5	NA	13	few	CASSLGDQETQYF	TGTGCCAGCAGCTTGGGAGATCAAGAGACCCAGTACTTC
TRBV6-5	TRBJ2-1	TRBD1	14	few	CASSDRGGYNEQFF	TGTGCCAGCAGCGACAGGGGGGGCTACAATGAGCAGTTCTTC
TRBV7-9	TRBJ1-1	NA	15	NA	CASSLMTAPNTEAFF	TGTGCCAGCAGCCTAATGACAGCTCCGAACACTGAAGCTTTCTTT
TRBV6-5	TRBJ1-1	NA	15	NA	CASSYVGAQNTEAFF	TGTGCCAGCAGTTACGTCGGGGCTCAGAACACTGAAGCTTTCTTT
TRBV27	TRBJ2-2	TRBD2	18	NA	CASSSLFIAGGNTGELFF	TGTGCCAGCAGTTCCCTCTTCATAGCGGGGGGTAACACCGGGGAGCTGTTTTTT
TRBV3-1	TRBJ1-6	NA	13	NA	CASTLEGKSPLHF	TGTGCCAGCACCCTGGAGGGGAAGTCACCCCTCCACTTT
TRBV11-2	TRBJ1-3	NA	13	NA	CASSFVGANTIYF	TGTGCCAGCAGCTTCGTGGGGGCCAACACCATATATTTT